This T cell receptor (beta chain) originates from a study of PD-L1 blockade in urothelial cancer. Sequenced by immunoSEQ multiplex PCR; TCRdb stores in-frame clones only, minus some. The data hold around 49,000 clones, with 82% observed a single time. Trimming at V came to 5 bases and at J to 5 bases, leaving 11 bases not matched to a gene. Germline V gives CDR1 SGHAT, CDR2 FQNNGV. The CDR3 spans 17 residues. Time point reported: peripheral blood 6 weeks after treatment start. Specimen: PBMCs, collected around atezolizumab (anti-PD-L1) treatment. This TCR was recovered from a man aged 55 to 70 with urothelial cancer. The genes are TRBV11-2 and TRBJ2-2; TRBD2 agrees at 10 bases. In DNA, the CDR3 is TGTGCCAGCAGCCGTACCGCCCTAGCGGGGGCTACCGGGGAGCTGTTTTTT. Protein product: CASSRTALAGATGELFF.